These 14 T cell receptor beta chains originate from one sample sequenced in a study of OX40 agonist ivuxolimab in advanced cancers. The protocol was immunoSEQ multiplex PCR, while the TCRdb copy is restricted to in-frame clones and leaves out a portion. The data show tens of thousands of clones, with more than 80% seen just once and less than 5.5% held by the top ten. Sequenced here: CD4+ or CD8+ T cells sorted from blood, sampled in a trial of the OX40 agonist ivuxolimab. The source is an adult with an advanced solid tumor such as melanoma, head and neck, liver or kidney cancer.

The gene calls are TRBV19 and TRBJ2-2; no firm D call. Germline V CDR1 and CDR2: LNHDA, SQIVND (reference sequence). The CDR3 covers 13 residues. The V gene lost 8 bases and the J gene lost 0 bases, with 7 bases spanning the gap. In DNA, the CDR3 is TGTGCCAGTTCAGGAGCGAACACCGGGGAGCTGTTTTTT. It specifies CASSGANTGELFF.

V and J are TRBV6-1 and TRBJ2-7, with D tentatively TRBD2 (6 bases). CDR1 is MNHNS, CDR2 SASEGT, per germline. Trimming pared 7 bases from V and 2 bases from J, leaving 15 bases between. The CDR3 sequence is 14 residues long. The CDR3 here is CASIWLGGPYEQYF. CDR3 DNA sequence: TGTGCCAGCATATGGTTGGGGGGACCCTACGAGCAGTACTTC.

This clone was observed a handful of times. The rearrangement uses TRBV7-2 and TRBJ2-1; D is uncertain. Trimming shortened V by 7 bases and J by 5 bases, and 9 bases separated the two germline ends. This CDR3 is built from 12 residues. The germline gives CDR1 SGHTA, CDR2 FQGNSA. The chain's CDR3 is CASTATDNEQFF. CDR3 sequence (DNA): TGTGCCAGCACCGCGACTGACAATGAGCAGTTCTTC.

This chain links TRBV7-3 with TRBJ2-5; D remains unclear. Germline CDR1 SGHTA, CDR2 FQGTGA. This CDR3 has 13 amino acids. Trimming pared 2 bases from V and 5 bases from J, leaving 9 bases between. The CDR3 sequence: CASSLWNGETQYF. In nucleotides, the CDR3 is TGTGCCAGCAGCTTATGGAATGGGGAGACCCAGTACTTC.

This clone was seen once. The rearrangement uses TRBV19 and TRBJ2-1; 11 bases agree with TRBD2. The V segment lost 5 bases and the J segment 6 bases; nucleotides outside the gene matches: 9. This CDR3 has 16 amino acids. Germline values: CDR1 LNHDA, CDR2 SQIVND (reference sequence). The chain's CDR3 is CASSPIAGGPSNEQFF. The CDR3 DNA follows: TGTGCCAGTAGTCCCATAGCGGGAGGGCCTTCCAATGAGCAGTTCTTC. Together with reference TRBV19 and TRBJ2-1, the CDR3 gives the full variable domain: DGGITQSPKYLFRKEGQNVTLSCEQNLNHDAMYWYRQDPGQGLRLIYYSQIVNDFQKGDIAEGYSVSREKKESFPLTVTSAQKNPTAFYLCASSPIAGGPSNEQFFGPGTRLTVL.

CDR3 sequence (DNA): TGTGCCAGCAGTTTTGAACTAGCGGGGGAGTACAATGAGCAGTTCTTC. Translation: CASSFELAGEYNEQFF. This rearrangement joins TRBV28 to TRBJ2-1; TRBD2 matches 11 bases. The CDR3 covers 16 residues. CDR1 and CDR2 (germline): MDHEN, SYDVKM. Trimming cost V 3 bases and J 4 bases; bases outside gene matches: 5.

This chain links TRBV2 with TRBJ2-7; 9 bases match TRBD1. The V gene end was trimmed by 6 bases and the J gene end by 2 bases; junction bases not matched to a gene: 5. This CDR3 is 14 amino acids long. Germline assignment: CDR1 SNHLY and CDR2 FYNNEI. The DNA for the CDR3 is TGTGCCAGCAGCGGGACAGGGAGAACCTACGAGCAGTACTTC. It specifies CASSGTGRTYEQYF.

This clone has a single count. Here the CDR3 DNA reads TGTGCCAGCAGTCCTAGGGCTACCGGGGAGCTGTTTTTT. Its translation is CASSPRATGELFF. This chain links TRBV27 with TRBJ2-2; no clear D gene. The CDR3 totals 13 residues. V lost 5 bases and J 5 bases, leaving 9 bases between the germline ends. The germline V gene has CDR1 MNHEY and CDR2 SMNVEV (reference sequence).

The chain combines TRBV7-2 with TRBJ2-2; 9 bases fit TRBD2. Germline V lookup: CDR1 SGHTA, CDR2 FQGNSA. The V gene end was trimmed by 2 bases and the J gene end by 5 bases; junction bases not matched to a gene: 15. CDR3 length: 19 amino acids. In DNA, the CDR3 is TGTGCCAGCAGCTTAAGCTCCTCCGGGGCGGGAGGGCGGACCGGGGAGCTGTTTTTT. This encodes CASSLSSSGAGGRTGELFF. The full variable domain, with the rest looked up from reference TRBV7-2 and TRBJ2-2, is GAGVSQSPSNKVTEKGKDVELRCDPISGHTALYWYRQSLGQGLEFLIYFQGNSAPDKSGLPSDRFSAERTGGSVSTLTIQRTQQEDSAVYLCASSLSSSGAGGRTGELFFGEGSRLTVL.

J is TRBJ2-2 and V is TRBV7-3; TRBD1 or TRBD2 may be the D gene (5 bases each). CDR1 SGHTA and CDR2 FQGTGA come from the germline V gene. The CDR3 loop spans 13 amino acids. V lost 5 bases, J lost 6 bases, and 10 bases lay in between. The CDR3 here is CASSEGTAGELFF. The CDR3 coding sequence is TGTGCCAGCAGCGAGGGGACGGCCGGGGAGCTGTTTTTT.

This chain links TRBV6-5 with TRBJ1-3, with 8 bases aligning to TRBD1. The CDR3 covers 14 residues. The J segment lost 2 bases and the V segment lost 6 bases, leaving 3 bases of the junction unmatched. Germline-derived CDR1 and CDR2 are MNHEY and SVGAGI. Written as DNA, the CDR3 is TGTGCCAGCAGCAAACAGGGGGCTGGAAACACCATATATTTT. This translates into CASSKQGAGNTIYF.

This clone has a single count. This sequence joins TRBV9 and TRBJ2-2; the D is unclear. The V gene's germline CDR1 is SGDLS and CDR2 YYNGEE. Trimming cost V 0 bases and J 8 bases, with 11 bases left between them. The CDR3 spans 14 residues. The CDR3 reads CASSVVGSGGELFF. The CDR3 DNA reads TGTGCCAGCAGCGTAGTAGGGTCCGGGGGGGAGCTGTTTTTT.

There are a few counts of this clone. The rearrangement uses TRBV2 and TRBJ2-3; a possible D gene is TRBD2 (6 bases). Trimming stripped 6 bases from V and 4 bases from J, with 11 bases between. The CDR3 totals 13 residues. Germline V gene lookup returns CDR1 SNHLY and CDR2 FYNNEI. Here the CDR3 DNA reads TGTGCCAGCAGCAGATCGGGGGCAGATACGCAGTATTTT. This translates into CASSRSGADTQYF.

This sequence joins TRBV7-8 and TRBJ2-2; no definite D call. CDR1 and CDR2 from the germline V gene are SGHVS and FQNEAQ. The CDR3 is made up of 16 amino acids. The V end lost 1 base, the J end lost 0 bases, and 9 bases lay between the germline ends. Here the CDR3 reads CASSLEAPTNTGELFF. The DNA of the CDR3 is TGTGCCAGCAGCTTAGAAGCGCCGACGAACACCGGGGAGCTGTTTTTT.